This T cell receptor beta chain derives from a study of human T cells and chemical hapten exposure (dated by TCRdb to the early 2020s). With regard to the full study: For sensitization, 2% DPC in acetone was applied to a roughly 2 cm by roughly 2 cm area of upper inner arm skin. Throughout the roughly 26-week study period, patients were also given weekly therapeutic DPC doses on the scalp. Patch testing was done on the upper back using Finn chambers containing 0.01% DPC, and results were scored after 6 days according to International Contact Dermatitis Research Group standards. The patient cohort, mostly female, included alopecia areata with under or over 50% scalp involvement, alopecia totalis and alopecia universalis. Libraries were pooled for sequencing, and per-sample TCR yields varied mainly because of small differences in library volumes within the pool. In alopecia patients, the study followed how the peripheral blood TCR repertoire changed in vivo over primary and secondary sensitization to diphenylcyclopropenone (DPC), a hapten. Blood was sampled from patients pre-sensitization (week 0) and at 2, 6 and about 24 weeks after DPC sensitization. For TCR sequencing, blood came from twenty-nine alopecia patients at anywhere from one to four time points (pre-sensitization, 2, 6 and 24 weeks). What the authors observed across the whole study: Alopecia, a presumed autoimmune disease, was present in all patients, so the immune response of the patients might differ from that of healthy individuals. Patch test score was positively correlated with the number of PT1 expanded TCRs, with significance at thresholds 8, 16 and 32 but not at 4. DPC sensitization did not change the number of TCRs with a frequency above 1 in 1000, and there was no evidence of changes in global repertoire structure. Repeated subsampling changed both the strength of the expansion versus patch-test correlation and the threshold at which the correlation became significant. Compared with pre-sensitization or healthy control sets, expanded TCRs formed significantly more large CDR3 similarity clusters, which is consistent with antigen-driven responses.

A word on this clonotype: The antigen it recognizes is unknown. Per-nucleotide qualities are absent, and no much larger clonotype sits a single base away.

In the paper's terms, the time point label means: patch test 1, 2 weeks after DPC sensitization. The meaning of the sample's treatment or condition label: therapeutic diphenylcyclopropenone sensitization with weekly scalp DPC. Blood at each patch-test visit was drawn before the patch test was applied. Patients were considered eligible if aged 18 to 70, diagnosed with alopecia and deemed suitable for DPC therapy, and patients were excluded if pregnant. Total RNA was extracted from unfractionated whole blood that had been collected in Tempus Blood RNA tubes. Library prep was done by RACE. Sequencing used a NextSeq 500. During library preparation, unique molecular identifiers were attached to individual cDNA molecules so that TCRs could be counted quantitatively and reproducibly. For every blood RNA sample, sequencing covered both the TCR alpha and TCR beta chains. The published analysis was carried out like this. A median of approximately 100,000 TCRs per sample was observed, with a range of roughly 23,224 to 700,000. The Decombinator software suite was used to annotate the V, J and CDR3 of the TCR reads. For the PS versus PT1 abundance plots, all samples were subsampled to the same number of TCRs (28,000). Expanded TCRs were defined as absent before sensitization and observed at least eight times at the 2-week time point. TCRdb reprocessing: public reads trimmed at Q25 with fastp, clones called with MiXCR, in-frame beta chains kept. Duplicate CDR3 protein sequences are folded into a single record with the most common DNA and genes. These V and J calls originate from TCRdb's pipeline instead of the authors' own analysis. Within this sample are about 380,000 distinct CDR3 sequences, with approximately 4.4% of them counted one time only. Roughly 2.4% of the sample is in the top ten clones.

The CDR3 goes from the cysteine to the phenylalanine over 16 residues. The entry retains the CDR3 DNA only, 48 bases that are in frame from base 1. V is cut by 4 bases and J by 3 bases, and the space between the germline ends is 16 bases. Sequenced material: whole blood, taken in connection with sensitization to the hapten diphenylcyclopropenone (DPC). The sequence was collected from a woman aged 50 to 60 with alopecia areata. Some clones in this sample may be carry-over from other donors' samples. The V and J segments used are TRBV12-3 or TRBV12-4 and TRBJ2-1; the D call is possibly TRBD1 or TRBD2, each sharing 6 bases. The nucleotide sequence reads TGTGCCAGCAGTTCTCGGGGGCAGCTGAGCTACAATGAGCAGTTCTTC. This encodes CASSSRGQLSYNEQFF.